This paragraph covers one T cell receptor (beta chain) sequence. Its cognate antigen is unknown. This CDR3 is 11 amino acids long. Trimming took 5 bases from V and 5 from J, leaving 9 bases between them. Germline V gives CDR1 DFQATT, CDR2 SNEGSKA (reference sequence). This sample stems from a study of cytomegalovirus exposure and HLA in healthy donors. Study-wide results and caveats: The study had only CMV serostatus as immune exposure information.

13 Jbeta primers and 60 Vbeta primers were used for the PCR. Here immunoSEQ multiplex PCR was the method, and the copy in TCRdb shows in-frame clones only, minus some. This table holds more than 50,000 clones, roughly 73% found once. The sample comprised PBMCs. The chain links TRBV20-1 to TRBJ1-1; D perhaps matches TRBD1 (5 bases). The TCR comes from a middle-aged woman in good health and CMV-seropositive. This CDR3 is CSACRDTEAFF. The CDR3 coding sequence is TGCAGTGCTTGCAGGGATACTGAAGCTTTCTTT.